The text below deals with one T cell receptor beta chain. The table lists this clonotype with many counts. This clone's antigen is unknown. No base quality values were provided; no much bigger clone lies one nucleotide off. The data were obtained in a study of early T cells in non-severe SARS-CoV-2 infection (dated by TCRdb to the early 2020s). About the study as a whole: Bulk RNA from unsorted whole blood was used for TCR sequencing, so alpha and beta chains could not be paired. The research as a whole found: VDJdb matching was skewed toward anti-spike CD8 responses, so virus-specific expansions were likely underestimated and private and CD4 specificities were missed.

Preparation of the library involved 5' RACE. Data came from a NextSeq 500. The TCR library protocol attached unique molecular identifiers to individual cDNA molecules to correct for sequencing error and PCR bias. TCR alpha and beta chains were both sequenced, and the abundances of alpha and beta sequences in each sample were closely correlated with each other. Under the source paper's analysis protocol: V gene, J gene and CDR3 annotation of TCR sequences was performed with Decombinator V4. TCRs were defined as expanded if a significant change between any two time points was detected under a Poisson model with p below 0.0001. TCR abundances were normalised to the total number of TCRs sequenced in each sample and reported as counts per million. MAIT TCRs were defined by TRAV1-2 paired with TRAJ12, TRAJ20 or TRAJ33, and iNKT TCRs by TRAV10 paired with TRAJ18. VDJdb, accessed on 1 November 2021, was searched for TCRs annotated for CMV, EBV and SARS-CoV-2, and TCRs annotated for more than one antigen were excluded. TCRdb trimmed public reads at Q25 via fastp, called clones via MiXCR and kept in-frame beta chains. All rows with the same CDR3 protein become a single entry with the most common DNA and genes. The V and J calls shown here were made by TCRdb, not taken from the authors' results. In all, the sample holds about 110,000 distinct CDR3 sequences, and 12% of those were seen once. Around 3.2% of the sample goes to the ten largest clones.

V loses 7 bases at its end and J loses 1 base; junction bases beyond the gene matches: 5. The CDR3, cysteine through phenylalanine, is 16 amino acids long. The entry retains the CDR3 DNA only, 48 bases that are in frame from base 1. The study was a case-control design nested within a healthcare worker cohort in London, UK, with weekly nasopharyngeal swab PCR tests and blood sampling. Between 23 and 31 March 2020, the week of the UK lockdown, healthcare workers were enrolled and then followed up weekly for as long as 16 weeks. The receptor comes from an adult who was a healthcare worker with PCR-confirmed SARS-CoV-2 infection or an uninfected control (not recorded which). Sequencing was carried out using whole blood. This chain is built from TRBV12-3 or TRBV12-4 and TRBJ2-3; 13 nucleotides in the junction match TRBD2. This receptor has the CDR3 CASTKGLAGGTDTQYF. The DNA reads as follows: TGTGCCAGCACCAAAGGACTAGCGGGAGGCACAGATACGCAGTATTTT.